This section outlines one TCR beta chain sequence together with its context. This receptor's antigen is unknown. No much larger clonotype is one base removed from it; base qualities were not supplied. V was cut back by 5 bases and J by 0 bases, leaving a gap of 14 bases between them. The CDR3, cysteine through phenylalanine, is 16 amino acids long. The DNA shown is the 48-base CDR3, in frame from base 1. Based on the germline V gene, the CDR1 and CDR2 sequences are SGHTA and FQGNSA. Samples from volunteer blood donors who had recovered from COVID-19 were contributed by a second Seattle source. The collaborating institutions used their own protocols to collect whole blood in K2EDTA tubes. For TCRbeta analysis, collaborators shipped samples in one of three forms: frozen whole blood, isolated PBMCs, or DNA extracted from either of those sample types. This entry belongs to a study of blood T cell repertoires in COVID-19 (TCRdb year 2020). About the investigation overall: Collaborator samples came from the United States, Italy and Spain and covered acute and convalescent phases of COVID-19. The prospective study material was composed of cDNA or gDNA derived from T cells, B-cell-depleted T cells, or PBMCs. Deeply sampled blood TCRbeta repertoires from subjects exposed to, actively infected with, or recovered from COVID-19 were included in the dataset. A freely available public database, intended as a resource for researchers studying the immune response to SARS-CoV-2, is where the repertoires were released. Samples were obtained from the ongoing ImmuneRACE study (first 160 participants) and from 1,000 to 1,500 subjects provided by 6 global collaborators. A de-identified subject ID, COVID-19 status, age in years and sex were almost always included in the sample metadata. Where available, HLA class I and class II types were taken from metadata supplied by the sample provider and were not determined by assay-based typing. The paper's findings and limits, for the study overall: How much clinical and demographic metadata was included differed by source and by participant, and the metadata was provided uncurated.

The immunoSEQ Assay, a bias-controlled multiplex PCR, was used to amplify TCRbeta CDR3 regions from genomic DNA. The original pipeline was this. The number of nucleated cells in each sample was estimated by amplification of reference gene primers within the assay. To quantify the absolute abundance of each unique TCRbeta CDR3 rearrangement, sequence reads were collapsed and filtered. For each sample, productive Simpson clonality was calculated by taking the square root of Simpson's diversity index across productive rearrangements. TCRdb holds this immuneACCESS table with in-frame rearrangements only. Some clones are missing; in checked studies, unresolved V genes explain under half, and the rest has no known cause. Clone size and the V and J calls come from that table; the DNA yielded D and trimming. In all, the sample holds around 270,000 clones, and around 84% of those were seen once. The ten largest make up less than 2% of the sample.

The TCR sequence derives from a middle-aged woman who had recovered from COVID-19. The chain couples TRBV7-2 to TRBJ2-1; TRBD1 could be the D gene, as 6 bases match. The specimen was peripheral blood. The nucleotide sequence reads TGTGCCAGCAGCCAACAGGGTGCCACCTCCTACAATGAGCAGTTCTTC. The translation is CASSQQGATSYNEQFF.